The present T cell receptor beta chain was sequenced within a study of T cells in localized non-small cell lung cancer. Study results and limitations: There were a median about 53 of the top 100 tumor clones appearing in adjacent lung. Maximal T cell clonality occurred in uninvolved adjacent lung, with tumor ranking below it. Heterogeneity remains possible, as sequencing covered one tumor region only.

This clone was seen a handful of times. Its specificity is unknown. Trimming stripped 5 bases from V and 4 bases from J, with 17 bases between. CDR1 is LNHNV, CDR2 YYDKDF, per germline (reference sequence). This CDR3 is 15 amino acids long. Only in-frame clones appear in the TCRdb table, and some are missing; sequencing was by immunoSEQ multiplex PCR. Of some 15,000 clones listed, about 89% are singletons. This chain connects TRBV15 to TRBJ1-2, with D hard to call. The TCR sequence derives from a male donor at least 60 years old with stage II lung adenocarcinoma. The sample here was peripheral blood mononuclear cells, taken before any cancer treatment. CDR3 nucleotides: TGTGCCACCAGCCCCCCCCGGGGTACGGGCTATGGCTACACCTTC. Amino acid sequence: CATSPPRGTGYGYTF.